The 21 T cell receptor beta chains reported below all come from one sample, sequenced in a study of T-cell reconstitution after alpha-beta-depleted transplantation in children. The authors prepared the TCRbeta library with unique molecular identifiers. MiXCR, applied by TCRdb to the PCR reads, yields one record per CDR3 protein. The sample yields about 980,000 distinct CDR3 sequences, about 29% seen once. Specimen: PBMCs, mostly from graft donor cells, collected 360 days after TCRalphabeta/CD19-depleted stem cell transplant. The source of these receptors is a boy in the first two years of life who had a stem cell transplant for SCID, so the T cells may come from the graft donor.

The chain combines TRBV29-1 with TRBJ1-2, with unresolved D. The CDR3 loop spans 14 amino acids. V dropped 6 bases and J dropped 3 bases, with 17 bases sitting between them. Germline values: CDR1 SQVTM, CDR2 ANQGSEA. In nucleotides, the CDR3 is TGCAGCGTCCCAAAGGCCGAATTGGACTATGGCTACACCTTC. It is translated as CSVPKAELDYGYTF.

J is TRBJ2-1 and V is TRBV7-9, with D possibly being TRBD1 or TRBD2 (5 bases each). The CDR3 has 16 amino acids. Germline lookup yields CDR1 SEHNR and CDR2 FQNEAQ (reference sequence). V was cut by 0 bases and J by 4 bases, with 13 bases left in between. CDR3 bases: TGTGCCAGCAGCTTAGCAAAGGGGACGATGTACAATGAGCAGTTCTTC. It translates to CASSLAKGTMYNEQFF.

V usage is TRBV29-1 and J usage is TRBJ1-2; D ambiguous. V was cut by 7 bases and J by 6 bases, with 12 bases left in between. Germline V gene sequence: CDR1 SQVTM, CDR2 ANQGSEA. This CDR3 has 11 amino acids. This CDR3 reads CSAGVGNGYTF. Here the CDR3 DNA reads TGCAGCGCCGGAGTCGGGAATGGCTACACCTTC.

The gene calls are TRBV3-1 and TRBJ2-5, with unresolved D. The CDR3 runs to 13 residues. CDR1 is LGHDT and CDR2 is YNNKEL in the germline V gene (reference sequence). The V and J ends lost 4 bases and 7 bases respectively, with 13 bases between them. The CDR3 region has the DNA TGTGCCAGCAGCCCACGACTGGCTGGGACCCAGTACTTC. It encodes CASSPRLAGTQYF.

Only a few counts were recorded for this clonotype. The V gene is TRBV20-1, the J gene TRBJ2-7; D is possibly TRBD1 (6 bases). The CDR3 consists of 14 residues. Germline V gene lookup returns CDR1 DFQATT and CDR2 SNEGSKA (reference sequence). The V gene lost 3 bases and the J gene lost 3 bases, with 15 bases spanning the gap. CDR3 protein: CSASPTGPGYEQYF. The CDR3 DNA follows: TGCAGTGCTAGCCCTACAGGGCCCGGCTACGAGCAGTACTTC.

The rearrangement uses TRBV5-1 and TRBJ1-2; possibly TRBD1 for D (6 bases). This CDR3 has 15 residues. Trimming cost V 5 bases and J 1 base, with 15 bases left between them. In germline, CDR1 is SGHRS, CDR2 YFSETQ. CDR3 protein: CASRPRTAVNYGYTF. The CDR3 coding sequence is TGCGCCAGCAGGCCGAGGACAGCGGTTAACTATGGCTACACCTTC.

The chain carries TRBV3-1 and TRBJ2-3; 8 bases fit TRBD1. The junction had 6 bases not matched to a gene; V was cut back by 3 bases and J by 4 bases. Germline V gives CDR1 LGHDT, CDR2 YNNKEL (reference sequence). The CDR3 covers 15 residues. The CDR3 spells CASSHQGQGPDTQYF. The DNA of the CDR3 is TGTGCCAGCAGCCACCAAGGACAGGGCCCAGATACGCAGTATTTT.

This clonotype was detected a few times. The rearrangement joins TRBV6-5 to TRBJ1-1; D gene unclear. This CDR3 contains 16 residues. From germline, CDR1 is MNHEY and CDR2 SVGAGI. V was clipped by 6 bases and J by 1 base, with 18 bases between them. CDR3 nucleotide sequence: TGTGCCAGCAGCCGACGTAGTTTCGGCTGGAACACTGAAGCTTTCTTT. Translated: CASSRRSFGWNTEAFF.

This sequence joins TRBV18 and TRBJ2-5, with 11 positions matching TRBD1. V gave up 4 bases and J gave up 5 bases; unmatched junction bases: 12. The germline V gene has CDR1 KGHSH and CDR2 LQKENI. The CDR3 length is 17 residues. This CDR3 reads CASSLPGQGAYLETQYF. Written as DNA, the CDR3 is TGTGCCAGCTCACTCCCTGGACAGGGGGCGTATTTGGAGACCCAGTACTTC.

In this sample, this clonotype turned up a few times. The rearrangement links TRBV20-1 to TRBJ1-5; D may be TRBD1 (6 bases). Per germline, CDR1 DFQATT and CDR2 SNEGSKA (reference sequence). The CDR3 is 12 residues long. With 6 bases removed from V and 7 bases from J, the gap between germline ends came to 13 bases. The CDR3 nucleotides read TGCAGTGCAGTACAGGGAAACCAGCCCCAGCATTTT. Translation: CSAVQGNQPQHF.

CDR3: CASSPGLEQPQHF. The CDR3 DNA sequence: TGTGCCAGCAGTCCGGGACTGGAGCAGCCCCAGCATTTT. The chain couples TRBV12-3 or TRBV12-4 to TRBJ1-5, with D perhaps matching TRBD1 (5 bases). The CDR3 consists of 13 residues. V was shortened by 5 bases and J by 7 bases, with 12 bases between the two germline ends.

This chain connects TRBV5-6 to TRBJ2-3; TRBD1 or TRBD2 may be the D gene (6 bases each). The CDR3 sequence is 16 residues long. The V end was cut by 1 base, the J end by 5 bases, with 17 bases between. Germline values: CDR1 SGHDT, CDR2 YYEEEE. CDR3 bases: TGTGCCAGCAGCTTGAACTATGGGGGGCGCGGAGATACGCAGTATTTT. It yields the protein CASSLNYGGRGDTQYF.

This clonotype was counted between two and nine times. CDR3 in DNA: TGTGCCAGCAGTTACGACAGGACTCAAGTGTTACCAGATACGCAGTATTTT. Its protein product is CASSYDRTQVLPDTQYF. The chain links TRBV6-2 or TRBV6-3 to TRBJ2-3, with a weak D call TRBD1 (6 bases). Germline V gives CDR1 MNHEY, CDR2 SVGEGT. The CDR3 totals 17 residues. The V end lost 2 bases, the J end lost 4 bases, and 19 bases lay between the germline ends.

This clonotype occurred a few times. This chain joins TRBV9 and TRBJ2-3, with 7 bases matching TRBD1. The length of the CDR3 is 14 residues. CDR1 SGDLS and CDR2 YYNGEE come from the germline V gene. With V trimmed by 4 bases and J by 4 bases, 6 bases remained unmatched. For the CDR3, the DNA is TGTGCCAGCAGCCGGGACAGCGTCGCAGATACGCAGTATTTT. Translated: CASSRDSVADTQYF.

The V and J genes are TRBV5-1 and TRBJ2-6; D remains unclear. The CDR3 extends over 15 amino acids. The germline V gene has CDR1 SGHRS and CDR2 YFSETQ. V was cut by 0 bases and J by 2 bases, with 6 bases left in between. The CDR3 region is CASSLAPPGANVLTF. The DNA of the CDR3 is TGCGCCAGCAGCTTGGCCCCCCCTGGGGCCAACGTCCTGACTTTC.

The CDR3: CASSWDGASGNNEQFF. CDR3 bases: TGCGCCAGCAGCTGGGACGGGGCTAGCGGGAACAATGAGCAGTTCTTC. The chain is built from TRBV5-1 and TRBJ2-1; 9 bases align to TRBD2. The CDR3 has 16 amino acids. V lost 3 bases to trimming and J lost 5 bases; unmatched junction nucleotides: 9. Germline V CDR1 and CDR2: SGHRS, YFSETQ.

The chain joins TRBV5-1 to TRBJ2-3; 11 bases align to TRBD2. The CDR3 loop spans 17 amino acids. J was trimmed by 4 bases and V by 3 bases; bases with no gene match: 10. Germline CDR1 reads SGHRS; CDR2 reads YFSETQ. The CDR3 loop is CASSSDIAGGPADTQYF. The CDR3 DNA reads TGCGCCAGCAGCTCTGATATAGCGGGGGGGCCTGCAGATACGCAGTATTTT.

This clonotype was observed at least ten times. The rearrangement uses TRBV28 and TRBJ2-2; the D gene is possibly TRBD2 (6 bases). The CDR3 is 15 amino acids. Germline CDR1 MDHEN, CDR2 SYDVKM. With 5 bases removed from V and 4 bases from J, the gap between germline ends came to 14 bases. The CDR3 loop is CASSSAGGATGELFF. The CDR3 DNA reads TGTGCCAGCAGTAGCGCCGGGGGAGCCACCGGGGAGCTGTTTTTT. The variable domain in full, completed from reference TRBV28 and TRBJ2-2, reads DVKVTQSSRYLVKRTGEKVFLECVQDMDHENMFWYRQDPGLGLRLIYFSYDVKMKEKGDIPEGYSVSREKKERFSLILESASTNQTSMYLCASSSAGGATGELFFGEGSRLTVL.

V gene TRBV28 combines with J gene TRBJ2-1, with a weak D call TRBD2 (5 bases). The germline V gene encodes CDR1 MDHEN and CDR2 SYDVKM. The CDR3 is 15 residues long. Trimming took 5 bases from V and 2 from J, leaving 13 bases between them. The CDR3 spells CASSPPPGTYNEQFF. Written as DNA, the CDR3 is TGTGCCAGCAGTCCACCGCCGGGGACCTACAATGAGCAGTTCTTC.

This clonotype showed up just a few times. The rearrangement uses TRBV29-1 and TRBJ1-1; D gene unclear. Germline CDR1 SQVTM, CDR2 ANQGSEA. CDR3 length: 13 amino acids. CDR3 region: CSVRVNMDTEAFF. The DNA for the CDR3 is TGCAGTGTAAGAGTGAACATGGACACTGAAGCTTTCTTT. Filled out from reference TRBV29-1 and TRBJ1-1, the complete variable domain reads SAVISQKPSRDICQRGTSLTIQCQVDSQVTMMFWYRQQPGQSLTLIATANQGSEATYESGFVIDKFPISRPNLTFSTLTVSNMSPEDSSIYLCSVRVNMDTEAFFGQGTRLTVV.

This clonotype was detected only a few times. The junction departs from germline at one end; a sequencing error may be responsible. The chain has TRBV3-1 and TRBJ2-7, with D unresolved. In germline, CDR1 is LGHDT, CDR2 YNNKEL (reference sequence). This CDR3 is 13 amino acids long. The CDR3 coding sequence is TGCGCCAGCAGCCAAGGAGTATTCTACGAGCAGTACTTC. This gives the protein CASSQGVFYEQYF.